The 32 T cell receptor beta chains below all came from one sample that was sequenced in a study of identical twins. TCRdb independently ran MiXCR on the 5' RACE reads; one entry per CDR3 protein. The top ten clones hold approximately 10% of a sample with around 220,000 distinct CDR3 sequences, about 14% of them seen once. The sample consisted of memory (CD45RO+) T cells sorted from blood. The receptors derive from a woman aged 18-29 years in good health.

J is TRBJ2-3 and V is TRBV20-1; 8 bases align to TRBD1. CDR1 DFQATT and CDR2 SNEGSKA come from the germline V gene (reference sequence). The CDR3 extends over 14 amino acids. Germline trimming cut 0 bases from V and 6 bases from J; bases unmatched to any gene: 5. CDR3 nucleotides: TGCAGTGCTAGAGATCGCAGGGGGCAGGATACGCAGTATTTT. This gives the protein CSARDRRGQDTQYF.

This clonotype was detected only a few times. The chain carries TRBV27 and TRBJ1-3; D remains ambiguous. The germline V gene has CDR1 MNHEY and CDR2 SMNVEV (reference sequence). V was shortened by 5 bases and J by 0 bases, with 8 bases between the two germline ends. The CDR3 covers 14 residues. The CDR3 bases are TGTGCCAGCAGTCCCAGTAGCTCTGGAAACACCATATATTTT. It encodes CASSPSSSGNTIYF.

This clonotype showed up just a few times. The gene calls are TRBV5-1 and TRBJ2-7; 7 bases are a match to TRBD2. Germline CDR1 and CDR2: SGHRS and YFSETQ. The CDR3 has 15 residues. Unmatched junction bases numbered 8, after V lost 0 bases and J lost 5 bases. The CDR3 DNA follows: TGCGCCAGCAGCTTGGCGGCGACTAGCACCCACGAGCAGTACTTC. It translates to CASSLAATSTHEQYF.

The chain joins TRBV29-1 to TRBJ2-1, with TRBD1 matching 7 bases. V lost 7 bases, J lost 9 bases, and 6 bases stayed unmatched. CDR1 is SQVTM and CDR2 is ANQGSEA in the germline V gene. The length of the CDR3 is 11 residues. The CDR3 sequence is CSADRATEQFF. In DNA form, the CDR3 reads TGCAGCGCCGACAGGGCTACTGAGCAGTTCTTC.

Ten or more counts support this clonotype. This chain joins TRBV11-2 and TRBJ2-3; perhaps TRBD1 as D (6 bases). CDR3 length equals 15 residues. Trimming pared 5 bases from V and 2 bases from J, leaving 14 bases between. Germline assignment: CDR1 SGHAT and CDR2 FQNNGV. The chain's CDR3 is CASSTQGTLTDTQYF. The CDR3 bases are TGTGCCAGCAGCACTCAGGGGACCCTCACAGATACGCAGTATTTT.

This clonotype was detected a few times. The rearrangement uses TRBV12-3 or TRBV12-4 and TRBJ2-4; no clear D gene. V gave up 5 bases and J gave up 0 bases, with 5 bases separating them. This CDR3 comprises 13 residues. CDR3 sequence (DNA): TGTGCCAGCAGTACCGTAGCCAAAAACATTCAGTACTTC. This codes for CASSTVAKNIQYF.

The chain uses TRBV20-1 and TRBJ2-1; D gene uncertain. The V end lost 6 bases, the J end lost 6 bases, and 9 bases lay between the germline ends. Germline loops: CDR1 DFQATT, CDR2 SNEGSKA (reference sequence). The CDR3 spans 11 residues. The CDR3 protein is CSANRFNEQFF. The CDR3 DNA reads TGCAGTGCCAACAGATTCAATGAGCAGTTCTTC.

This clonotype was found a few times. The chain couples TRBV21-1 to TRBJ2-4; the D call TRBD1 from the table was never checked on the DNA. TRBV21-1 is shown as a pseudogene. CDR3 length: 17 residues. CDR3 DNA sequence: TGTGCCAGCAGCAAAAAAGACCGGGCTTCAGCCAAAAACATTCAGTACTTC. The encoded protein is CASSKKDRASAKNIQYF.

The V call is TRBV29-1, the J call TRBJ2-1; D gene uncertain. This CDR3 is built from 10 residues. CDR1 and CDR2 (germline): SQVTM, ANQGSEA. Trimming stripped 4 bases from V and 8 bases from J, with 6 bases between. CDR3 nucleotides: TGCAGCGTTGGAGTAGATGAGCAGTTCTTC. This sequence encodes CSVGVDEQFF.

This clonotype turned up a few times. This chain links TRBV25-1 with TRBJ2-5; possible D gene TRBD1, 5 bases. The V gene lost 3 bases and the J gene lost 4 bases, with 15 bases spanning the gap. The germline gives CDR1 MGHDK, CDR2 SYGVNS. The CDR3 is made up of 15 amino acids. CDR3 residues: CASSDSEAGSETQYF. The CDR3 region has the DNA TGTGCCAGCAGTGACAGTGAGGCAGGGTCAGAGACCCAGTACTTC. The whole variable domain, remainder taken from reference TRBV25-1 and TRBJ2-5, is EADIYQTPRYLVIGTGKKITLECSQTMGHDKMYWYQQDPGMELHLIHYSYGVNSTEKGDLSSESTVSRIRTEHFPLTLESARPSHTSQYLCASSDSEAGSETQYFGPGTRLLVL.

This clonotype was found a few times. The rearrangement joins TRBV18 to TRBJ2-3; D could derive from TRBD1 or TRBD2 (7 bases each). Germline V CDR1 and CDR2: KGHSH, LQKENI. This CDR3 contains 16 residues. Deletions cut 3 bases from V and 5 bases from J, with 18 bases between. The CDR3 protein is CASSPSQGGHGDTQYF. The CDR3 region has the DNA TGTGCCAGCTCACCTAGCCAGGGGGGGCACGGAGATACGCAGTATTTT.

This clonotype was counted a few times. The rearrangement links TRBV5-6 to TRBJ1-5; D gene ambiguous. V was shortened by 2 bases and J by 7 bases, with 10 bases between the two germline ends. This CDR3 has 13 residues. Germline V gene lookup returns CDR1 SGHDT and CDR2 YYEEEE. CDR3 amino acids: CASSLRAGQPQHF. The CDR3 nucleotides read TGTGCCAGCAGCTTAAGAGCCGGGCAGCCCCAGCATTTT.

This clonotype was counted between two and nine times. V is TRBV18 and J is TRBJ1-1; 8 nucleotides match TRBD1. V shed 2 bases, J shed 3 bases, and the junction held 2 bases outside the gene matches. The CDR3 runs to 14 residues. From germline, CDR1 is KGHSH and CDR2 LQKENI. The CDR3 region has the DNA TGTGCCAGCTCACCAACAGGGGGTGACACTGAAGCTTTCTTT. Protein: CASSPTGGDTEAFF. Complete variable domain (other parts from reference TRBV18 and TRBJ1-1): NAGVMQNPRHLVRRRGQEARLRCSPMKGHSHVYWYRQLPEEGLKFMVYLQKENIIDESGMPKERFSAEFPKEGPSILRIQQVVRGDSAAYFCASSPTGGDTEAFFGQGTRLTVV.

CDR3 sequence: CASGSRLSSYNEQFF. CDR3 nucleotide sequence: TGTGCCAGCGGCTCTCGACTCAGCTCCTACAATGAGCAGTTCTTC. The chain joins TRBV9 to TRBJ2-1; D remains ambiguous. The germline CDR1 and CDR2 sequences are SGDLS and YYNGEE. Between the trimmed V and J ends, which lost 7 bases and 0 bases, there was a span of 14 bases. The CDR3 totals 15 residues.

This clonotype was counted a few times. The chain couples TRBV10-3 to TRBJ2-2; D is unclear. The V gene lost 6 bases and the J gene lost 5 bases, with 19 bases spanning the gap. This CDR3 has 16 amino acids. The germline V gene has CDR1 ENHRY and CDR2 SYGVKD. CDR3 nucleotide sequence: TGTGCCATCAGCCTCCAACTTGGGTCGGGTACCGGGGAGCTGTTTTTT. Protein sequence: CAISLQLGSGTGELFF.

This sequence joins TRBV3-1 and TRBJ2-5, with TRBD2 identical over 10 bases. V shed 5 bases and J 7 bases; nucleotides not matched to a gene: 13. The CDR3 extends over 16 amino acids. Looked up from germline, CDR1 is LGHDT and CDR2 is YNNKEL (reference sequence). Here the CDR3 DNA reads TGTGCCAGCAGCTCGCTGACTAGCGGGTATCGGGGGACCCAGTACTTC. Protein product: CASSSLTSGYRGTQYF.

The gene calls are TRBV20-1 and TRBJ2-7, with D maybe TRBD2 (6 bases). The V end was cut by 3 bases, the J end by 5 bases, with 14 bases between. The CDR3 covers 13 residues. CDR1 DFQATT and CDR2 SNEGSKA come from the germline V gene (reference sequence). The CDR3 spells CSARAGGLNEQYF. The DNA for the CDR3 is TGCAGTGCTAGGGCCGGGGGACTGAACGAGCAGTACTTC.

This clonotype was counted a few times. The junction does not match germline at one end; this may be a read error. This chain uses TRBV3-1 with TRBJ1-4; no reliable D call. The CDR3 loop spans 15 amino acids. Germline V lookup: CDR1 LGHDT, CDR2 YNNKEL (reference sequence). In nucleotides, the CDR3 is TGTGCCAGCAGCCAAGCAACGAGATCGTATGAAAGACTGTTTTTT. Its protein is CASSQATRSYERLFF.

This clonotype appeared a few times. V and J are TRBV6-1 and TRBJ2-1; TRBD2 aligns across 8 bases. In germline, CDR1 is MNHNS, CDR2 SASEGT. J was trimmed by 10 bases and V by 5 bases; bases with no gene match: 13. The CDR3 consists of 15 residues. CDR3 loop: CASSPSGGRKGEQFF. The CDR3 nucleotides are TGTGCCAGCAGTCCCTCTGGCGGGAGGAAAGGGGAGCAGTTCTTC.

The chain uses TRBV12-3 or TRBV12-4 and TRBJ1-1; 7 nucleotides line up with TRBD1. This CDR3 spans 13 amino acids. The trim removed 4 bases at V and 3 bases at J, leaving 2 bases unmatched. The CDR3 spells CASSSQGHTEAFF. CDR3 sequence (DNA): TGTGCCAGCAGTTCACAGGGGCACACTGAAGCTTTCTTT.

The chain combines TRBV2 with TRBJ2-1; a possible D gene is TRBD1 (7 bases). The V end lost 3 bases, the J end lost 2 bases, and 11 bases lay between the germline ends. Germline V CDR1 and CDR2: SNHLY, FYNNEI. The CDR3 runs 15 residues. CDR3 in amino acids: CASSEGRGAYNEQFF. In DNA form, the CDR3 reads TGTGCCAGCAGTGAGGGCAGGGGGGCCTACAATGAGCAGTTCTTC.

The V call is TRBV20-1, the J call TRBJ2-1; the match to TRBD2 covers 7 bases. This CDR3 has 13 amino acids. Germline lookup yields CDR1 DFQATT and CDR2 SNEGSKA (reference sequence). V dropped 0 bases and J dropped 7; count of bases not matched to a gene: 3. The CDR3 DNA reads as TGCAGTGCTAGAGAGGGAGGGTTTAATGAGCAGTTCTTC. It translates to CSAREGGFNEQFF.

There are many counts of this clonotype. This chain joins TRBV12-3 or TRBV12-4 and TRBJ1-1; 11 bases map to TRBD1. J was trimmed by 5 bases and V by 5 bases; bases with no gene match: 7. The CDR3 is 15 residues long. The CDR3 spells CASSPTGTGGTEAFF. CDR3 nucleotide sequence: TGTGCCAGCAGTCCAACTGGGACAGGGGGAACTGAAGCTTTCTTT.

The chain has TRBV29-1 and TRBJ2-1; TRBD2 is a possible D gene (6 bases). The CDR3 contains 13 residues. Trimming cost V 2 bases and J 7 bases, with 12 bases left between them. CDR1 and CDR2 (germline): SQVTM, ANQGSEA. The CDR3 nucleotides read TGCAGCGTTGAAAGGACTGGGGGGAATGAGCAGTTCTTC. It specifies CSVERTGGNEQFF.

V usage is TRBV15 and J usage is TRBJ1-1; D is uncertain. V gave up 2 bases and J gave up 8 bases, with 9 bases separating them. The CDR3 is 12 residues long. Germline CDR1 and CDR2: LNHNV and YYDKDF (reference sequence). CDR3 amino acids: CATSRPRGEAFF. CDR3 DNA: TGTGCCACCAGCAGACCTAGAGGGGAAGCTTTCTTT.

V and J are TRBV7-9 and TRBJ2-7; D ambiguous. The ends were cut back, 1 base at V and 11 bases at J, with 12 bases in the middle. This CDR3 contains 12 residues. Germline-derived CDR1 and CDR2 are SEHNR and FQNEAQ (reference sequence). CDR3: CASSLGSSWEYF. In nucleotides, the CDR3 is TGTGCCAGCAGCTTAGGATCGAGCTGGGAGTACTTC.

V gene TRBV7-6 combines with J gene TRBJ2-6; 12 bases line up with TRBD2. Germline CDR1 SGHVS, CDR2 FNYEAQ. This CDR3 is 17 amino acids long. The ends lost 5 bases at V and 0 bases at J; junction bases unmatched: 2. DNA for the CDR3: TGTGCCAGCAGCACGGGACTAGCGGGCTCTGGGGCCAACGTCCTGACTTTC. Protein product: CASSTGLAGSGANVLTF.

V and J are TRBV20-1 and TRBJ2-7; no firm D call. V lost 6 bases to trimming and J lost 3 bases, with 9 bases between them. The CDR3 extends over 11 amino acids. Per germline, CDR1 DFQATT and CDR2 SNEGSKA (reference sequence). The chain's CDR3 is CSAEKLYEQYF. The CDR3, as DNA: TGCAGTGCGGAGAAACTCTACGAGCAGTACTTC.

This clonotype was counted a few times. V gene TRBV27 combines with J gene TRBJ2-1; no clear D. V shed 6 bases and J shed 4 bases, with 19 bases lying between them. This CDR3 is 16 amino acids long. Germline V gene sequence: CDR1 MNHEY, CDR2 SMNVEV (reference sequence). CDR3 loop: CASSTTRQVLYNEQFF. Written as DNA, the CDR3 is TGTGCCAGCAGCACAACCCGGCAGGTTCTTTACAATGAGCAGTTCTTC.

Concerning this clonotype itself: This may stem from a read error, because a much larger clone lies one nucleotide away. The DNA for the CDR3 is TGTGCCAGCGGCTTCGGGACAGGGGGGGACGAGCAGTACTTC. Residues: CASGFGTGGDEQYF. The V gene is TRBV5-6, the J gene TRBJ2-7, with 11 bases fitting TRBD1. Germline CDR1 SGHDT, CDR2 YYEEEE. The CDR3 length is 14 residues.

The chain employs TRBV2 and TRBJ2-1; D is unclear. This CDR3 is 13 amino acids long. CDR1 SNHLY and CDR2 FYNNEI come from the germline V gene. V lost 4 bases and J 5 bases, leaving 9 bases between the germline ends. CDR3 region: CASSGFRNNEQFF. Written as DNA, the CDR3 is TGTGCCAGCAGTGGTTTCCGGAACAATGAGCAGTTCTTC.

This clonotype has more than one count but fewer than ten. The chain combines TRBV2 with TRBJ2-2, with D possibly TRBD1 on 5 matching bases. The CDR3 consists of 17 residues. V was trimmed by 2 bases and J by 6 bases, leaving 19 bases between them. Germline V gives CDR1 SNHLY, CDR2 FYNNEI. The chain's CDR3 is CASSEKASGKRAGELFF. CDR3 sequence (DNA): TGTGCCAGCAGTGAAAAGGCGTCAGGGAAAAGAGCCGGGGAGCTGTTTTTT.